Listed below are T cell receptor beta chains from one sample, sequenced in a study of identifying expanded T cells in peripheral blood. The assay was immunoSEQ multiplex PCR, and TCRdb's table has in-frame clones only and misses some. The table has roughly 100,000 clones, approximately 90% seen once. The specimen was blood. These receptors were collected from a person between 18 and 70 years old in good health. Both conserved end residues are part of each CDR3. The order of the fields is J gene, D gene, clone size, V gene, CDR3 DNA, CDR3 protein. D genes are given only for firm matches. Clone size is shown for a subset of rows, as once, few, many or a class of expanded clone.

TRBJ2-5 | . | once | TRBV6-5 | TGTGCCAGCAGTTGGAGGGGGGGTGTTGGAGAGACCCAGTACTTC | CASSWRGGVGETQYF
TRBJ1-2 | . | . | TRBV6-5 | TGTGCCAGCAGCCGAGGGGCTAGCTTGAACTATGGCTACACCTTC | CASSRGASLNYGYTF
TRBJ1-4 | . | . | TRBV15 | TGTGCCACCAGCACGATCCAGGGAGGTTCTGAAAAACTGTTTTTT | CATSTIQGGSEKLFF
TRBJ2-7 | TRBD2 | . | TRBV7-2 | TGTGCCAGCATTCTCACAAGGACTAGCGGTACCCACGAGCAGTACTTC | CASILTRTSGTHEQYF
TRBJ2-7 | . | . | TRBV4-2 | TGTGCCAGCAGCCAAGATCGGGCAAGAGAAAAGTACTTC | CASSQDRAREKYF
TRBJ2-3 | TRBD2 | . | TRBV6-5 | TGTGCCAGCAGTTACTCGACTAGCAGCACAGATACGCAGTATTTT | CASSYSTSSTDTQYF
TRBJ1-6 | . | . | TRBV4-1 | TGCGCCAGCAGCCCACCTATCCCAGGGAATTCACCCCTCCACTTT | CASSPPIPGNSPLHF
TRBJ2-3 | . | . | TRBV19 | TGTGCCAGTAGTATAGGAACAGCTAGCACAGATACGCAGTATTTT | CASSIGTASTDTQYF
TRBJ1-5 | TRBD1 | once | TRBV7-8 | TGTGCCAGCAGCCCCATACGACAGGGGAAAATGGGCAATCAGCCCCAGCATTTT | CASSPIRQGKMGNQPQHF
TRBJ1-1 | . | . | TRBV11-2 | TGTGCCAGCAGCTTAGTTTCGGGGGTAGCGAACACTGAAGCTTTCTTT | CASSLVSGVANTEAFF
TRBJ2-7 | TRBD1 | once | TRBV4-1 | TGCGCCAGCAGCCGGGACAGGGGAACCTACGAGCAGTACTTC | CASSRDRGTYEQYF
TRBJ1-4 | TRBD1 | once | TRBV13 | TGTGCCAGCAGCTTTTCCCTAGGACAGGGTGAAAAACTGTTTTTT | CASSFSLGQGEKLFF
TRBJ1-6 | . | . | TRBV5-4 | TGTGCCAGCAGCCCCGGGGGGTACCCAAATTCACCCCTCCACTTT | CASSPGGYPNSPLHF
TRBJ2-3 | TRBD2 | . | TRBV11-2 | TGTGCCAGCAGCTTCCGCGGGGGACTTATCACAGATACGCAGTATTTT | CASSFRGGLITDTQYF
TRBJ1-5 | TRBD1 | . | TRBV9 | TGTGCCAGCAGCGTAGGGGGACAGGGCGGACAGCCCCAGCATTTT | CASSVGGQGGQPQHF
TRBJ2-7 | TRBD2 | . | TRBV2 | TGTGCCAGCAGTGAAAGGGGACTAGCGGGGGAGCAGTACTTC | CASSERGLAGEQYF
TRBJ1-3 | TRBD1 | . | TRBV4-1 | TGCGCCAGCAGCCAAGACAGGGACAGGGGGACCCTTGGAAACACCATATATTTT | CASSQDRDRGTLGNTIYF
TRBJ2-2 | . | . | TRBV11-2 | TGTGCCAGCAGCTTATCCGGGGCCAACACCGGGGAGCTGTTTTTT | CASSLSGANTGELFF
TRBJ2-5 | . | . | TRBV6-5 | TGTGCCAGCAGTTACTCGATGACCCAGTACTTC | CASSYSMTQYF
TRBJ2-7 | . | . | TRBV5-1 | TGCGCCAGCAGCCCACCCTCTCGGCATAGCTCCTACGAGCAGTACTTC | CASSPPSRHSSYEQYF
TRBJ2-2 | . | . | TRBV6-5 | TGTGCCAGCAGCGGTAACACCGGGGAGCTGTTTTTT | CASSGNTGELFF
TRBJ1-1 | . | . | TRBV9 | TGTGCCAGCAGCGTAGATGGGGGTTGGAGCACTGAAGCTTTCTTT | CASSVDGGWSTEAFF
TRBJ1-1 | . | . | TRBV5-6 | TGTGCCAGCAGCTTGGGGGGGAATGAAGCTTTCTTT | CASSLGGNEAFF
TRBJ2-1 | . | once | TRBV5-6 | TGTGCCAGCAGCTTACAGCCCCTCCTACGGAGTGAGCAGTTCTTC | CASSLQPLLRSEQFF
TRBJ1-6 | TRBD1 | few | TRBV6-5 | TGTGCCAGCAAGTCGCCGACAGGGGATAATTCACCCCTCCACTTT | CASKSPTGDNSPLHF
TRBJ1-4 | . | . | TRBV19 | TGTGCCAGTAGTATAAATGGTCGAGGGACCAAGAGAGAAAAACTGTTTTTT | CASSINGRGTKREKLFF
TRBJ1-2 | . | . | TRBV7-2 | TGTGCCAGCAGCTTAGGTTGGGTTTATGGCTACACCTTC | CASSLGWVYGYTF